This is a list of T cell receptor beta chains from one sample in a study of blood T cell repertoires in COVID-19. Some clones are missing from TCRdb's copy, which holds only in-frame ones; the method was immunoSEQ multiplex PCR. The top ten hold 3.5% to 5% of the sample, which has about 320,000 clones, over 90% seen once. Sequencing used PBMCs or T cells enriched from blood (not recorded which). All receptors derive from a woman aged 25 to 39 who had been exposed to COVID-19. The CDR3 runs from the conserved cysteine through the conserved F or W. The order of the fields is J gene, CDR3 length, V gene, clone size, D gene, CDR3 protein, CDR3 DNA. The D gene is left open where the match is weak. Not all rows give a size; the values are once, few, many and, for expanded clones, a class.

TRBJ2-5 | 17 | TRBV9 | . | TRBD1 | CASSDATGSPNQGAQYF | TGTGCCAGCAGCGACGCTACGGGTTCCCCCAATCAGGGGGCCCAGTACTTC
TRBJ2-7 | 15 | TRBV5-6 | . | . | CASSLAGQGVYEQYF | TGTGCCAGCAGCTTAGCGGGACAAGGGGTTTACGAGCAGTACTTC
TRBJ2-7 | 16 | TRBV5-6 | . | TRBD1 | CASSLAGRDRGHEQYF | TGTGCCAGCAGCTTGGCGGGCCGGGACAGGGGGCACGAGCAGTACTTC
TRBJ1-2 | 13 | TRBV18 | . | TRBD1 | CASSPTGVYGYTF | TGTGCCAGCTCACCAACAGGGGTCTATGGCTACACCTTC
TRBJ2-5 | 15 | TRBV9 | . | . | CASSVEDYPRETQYF | TGTGCCAGCAGCGTAGAGGACTACCCCCGTGAGACCCAGTACTTC
TRBJ1-6 | 14 | TRBV7-2 | few | . | CASSLDTGNSPLHF | TGTGCCAGCAGCTTAGATACGGGAAATTCACCCCTCCACTTT
TRBJ1-4 | 13 | TRBV2 | . | . | CASSGQTNEKLFF | TGTGCCAGCAGTGGACAGACTAATGAAAAACTGTTTTTT
TRBJ2-2 | 16 | TRBV5-1 | . | TRBD2 | CASSYSLAGGQGELFF | TGCGCCAGCAGCTACAGTCTAGCGGGGGGCCAAGGGGAGCTGTTTTTT
TRBJ1-2 | 12 | TRBV6-6 | . | . | CASSLNAQGYTF | TGTGCCAGCAGCCTCAACGCCCAGGGCTACACCTTC
TRBJ2-5 | 14 | TRBV18 | . | . | CASSRASEQETQYF | TGTGCCAGCTCACGGGCTAGCGAACAAGAGACCCAGTACTTC
TRBJ2-7 | 11 | TRBV20-1 | . | TRBD1 | CSPGQGDEQYF | TGCAGTCCCGGACAGGGTGACGAGCAGTACTTC
TRBJ2-5 | 13 | TRBV12-3/TRBV12-4 | . | . | CASSLGRRETQYF | TGTGCCAGCAGTTTAGGCAGGAGGGAGACCCAGTACTTC
TRBJ1-2 | 16 | TRBV18 | once | . | CASSRTTLSDYYGYTF | TGTGCCAGCTCACGCACCACACTCAGCGACTACTATGGCTACACCTTC
TRBJ1-1 | 14 | TRBV5-1 | . | . | CASSYRVGGTEAFF | TGCGCCAGCAGTTATCGCGTAGGGGGCACTGAAGCTTTCTTT
TRBJ2-5 | 14 | TRBV13 | . | TRBD2 | CASSFGLVGETQYF | TGTGCCAGCAGCTTTGGACTAGTGGGAGAGACCCAGTACTTC
TRBJ1-1 | 14 | TRBV5-5 | . | . | CASSLNQGATEAFF | TGTGCCAGCAGCTTGAACCAGGGTGCCACTGAAGCTTTCTTT
TRBJ2-7 | 15 | TRBV5-1 | . | TRBD2 | CASSLVAGGSYEQYF | TGCGCCAGCAGCTTGGTTGCGGGGGGTTCCTACGAGCAGTACTTC
TRBJ1-1 | 12 | TRBV20-1 | . | . | CSASSGLTEAFF | TGCAGTGCTAGTTCGGGTTTAACTGAAGCTTTCTTT
TRBJ2-7 | 15 | TRBV27 | . | . | CASSFGPLASYEQYF | TGTGCCAGCAGTTTCGGCCCCTTAGCCTCCTACGAGCAGTACTTC
TRBJ1-6 | 15 | TRBV5-1 | . | TRBD1 | CASSWGTGENSPLHF | TGCGCCAGCAGCTGGGGAACAGGGGAAAATTCACCCCTCCACTTT
TRBJ2-7 | 13 | TRBV5-1 | . | TRBD1 | CASSADRVYEQYF | TGCGCCAGCAGCGCGGACAGGGTCTACGAGCAGTACTTC
TRBJ2-1 | 18 | TRBV9 | . | TRBD2 | CASSGNGTSGGPYNEQFF | TGTGCCAGCAGCGGAAATGGGACTAGCGGGGGCCCCTACAATGAGCAGTTCTTC
TRBJ2-5 | 15 | TRBV11-2 | . | . | CASSLNIPTRETQYF | TGTGCCAGCAGCTTAAACATACCCACCCGAGAGACCCAGTACTTC
TRBJ1-6 | 15 | TRBV25-1 | . | TRBD1 | CASSGAGQGNSPLHF | TGTGCCAGCAGTGGGGCGGGACAGGGTAATTCACCCCTCCACTTT
TRBJ1-1 | 14 | TRBV19 | . | . | CASSFLRVNTEAFF | TGTGCCAGTAGTTTTCTACGGGTGAACACTGAAGCTTTCTTT
TRBJ1-6 | 16 | TRBV9 | . | TRBD1 | CASSTGTGDYNSPLHF | TGTGCCAGCAGCACCGGGACAGGGGACTATAATTCACCCCTCCACTTT
TRBJ2-7 | 14 | TRBV5-4 | . | . | CASNSDGTAGEQYF | TGTGCCAGCAACTCGGACGGGACTGCTGGAGAGCAGTACTTC
TRBJ2-3 | 17 | TRBV9 | . | . | CASSVIGDSFRTDTQYF | TGTGCCAGCAGCGTAATCGGAGATAGTTTTCGTACAGATACGCAGTATTTT
TRBJ2-3 | 16 | TRBV4-1 | . | TRBD1 | CASSQPTGSSTDTQYF | TGCGCCAGCAGCCAGCCGACAGGGAGTAGCACAGATACGCAGTATTTT
TRBJ2-5 | 13 | TRBV9 | . | TRBD2 | CASSRSGGETQYF | TGTGCCAGCAGCAGAAGCGGGGGGGAGACCCAGTACTTC
TRBJ2-1 | 16 | TRBV5-1 | . | TRBD1 | CASSGRDRRSYNEQFF | TGCGCCAGCAGCGGCCGGGACAGGAGATCCTACAATGAGCAGTTCTTC
TRBJ1-4 | 15 | TRBV3-1/TRBV3-2 | . | TRBD1 | CASSSTGAANEKLFF | TGTGCCAGCAGCAGCACAGGGGCGGCTAATGAAAAACTGTTTTTT
TRBJ1-2 | 13 | TRBV19 | once | TRBD1 | CASSPRTGRGYTF | TGTGCCAGTAGTCCCAGGACAGGGAGAGGCTACACCTTC
TRBJ2-5 | 17 | TRBV6-1 | . | . | CASSVRWVGGFGETQYF | TGTGCCAGCAGTGTGCGGTGGGTGGGGGGTTTCGGAGAGACCCAGTACTTC
TRBJ1-1 | 15 | TRBV5-6 | . | . | CASSSAQLNHTEAFF | TGTGCCAGCAGCTCCGCACAGCTAAACCATACTGAAGCTTTCTTT
TRBJ2-2 | 16 | TRBV7-8 | . | . | CASSLRTEMGIRELFF | TGTGCCAGCAGCTTAAGGACAGAGATGGGGATACGGGAGCTGTTTTTT
TRBJ1-1 | 15 | TRBV4-2 | . | . | CASSQDTPGETEAFF | TGTGCCAGCAGCCAAGATACCCCAGGTGAGACTGAAGCTTTCTTT
TRBJ1-1 | 14 | TRBV9 | . | . | CASSASPREEEAFF | TGTGCCAGCAGCGCCTCTCCCAGGGAGGAGGAAGCTTTCTTT
TRBJ2-3 | 16 | TRBV5-8 | . | TRBD2 | CASSPGTSSMGPTQYF | TGTGCCAGCAGCCCGGGGACTAGCTCGATGGGCCCCACGCAGTATTTT
TRBJ1-4 | 14 | TRBV2 | once | TRBD1 | CASSWTGGYEKLFF | TGTGCCAGCAGTTGGACAGGGGGGTATGAAAAACTGTTTTTT
TRBJ1-4 | 16 | TRBV29-1 | . | . | CSVSAPRGEVNEKLFF | TGCAGCGTTTCCGCTCCCAGGGGTGAGGTTAATGAAAAACTGTTTTTT
TRBJ1-2 | 16 | TRBV6-1 | . | TRBD1 | CASSEAEAGGGYGYTF | TGTGCCAGCAGTGAAGCTGAGGCAGGGGGCGGTTATGGCTACACCTTC
TRBJ1-3 | 14 | TRBV5-1 | few | . | CASSLGRAGNTIYF | TGCGCCAGCAGCTTGGGCAGGGCTGGAAACACCATATATTTT
TRBJ2-5 | 14 | TRBV11-2 | . | TRBD1 | CASSLEGQGGTQYF | TGTGCCAGCAGCTTGGAAGGACAGGGCGGGACCCAGTACTTC
TRBJ1-1 | 13 | TRBV7-9 | . | . | CASSRGSNTEAFF | TGTGCCAGCAGCCGGGGGTCCAACACTGAAGCTTTCTTT
TRBJ1-4 | 15 | TRBV6-5 | . | . | CASSYSAGTNEKLFF | TGTGCCAGCAGTTACTCCGCGGGGACTAATGAAAAACTGTTTTTT
TRBJ2-1 | 15 | TRBV2 | . | . | CASIKRQKSYNEQFF | TGTGCCAGCATTAAAAGACAGAAGTCCTACAATGAGCAGTTCTTC
TRBJ2-7 | 18 | TRBV7-9 | . | TRBD1 | CASSGYARYGTEPYEQYF | TGTGCCAGCAGTGGATACGCGAGGTATGGGACAGAACCCTACGAGCAGTACTTC